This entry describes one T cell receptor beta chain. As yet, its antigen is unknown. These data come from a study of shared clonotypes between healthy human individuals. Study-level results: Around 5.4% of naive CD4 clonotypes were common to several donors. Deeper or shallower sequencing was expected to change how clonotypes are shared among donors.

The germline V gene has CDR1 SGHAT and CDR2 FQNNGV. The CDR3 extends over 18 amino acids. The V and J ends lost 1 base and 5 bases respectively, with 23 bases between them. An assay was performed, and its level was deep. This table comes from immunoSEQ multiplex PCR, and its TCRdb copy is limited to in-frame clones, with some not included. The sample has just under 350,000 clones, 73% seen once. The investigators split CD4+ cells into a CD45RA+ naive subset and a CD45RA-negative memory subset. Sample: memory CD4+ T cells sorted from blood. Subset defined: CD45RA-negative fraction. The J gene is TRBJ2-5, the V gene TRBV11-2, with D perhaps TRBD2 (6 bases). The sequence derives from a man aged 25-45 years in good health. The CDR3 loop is CASSLGAAGRGDGETQYF. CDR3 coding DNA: TGTGCCAGCAGCTTAGGTGCGGCGGGAAGAGGGGATGGGGAGACCCAGTACTTC.